The T cell receptor (beta chain) under discussion was sequenced for a study of T cells in women clearing cervical HPV infection. Study as a whole: Case blood was drawn when the lesion was first found; control blood after infection became undetectable. Study-wide results and limits: Controls had more TRBV6-7 (0.16%) than cases (around 0.11%).

Remarks on this clone: Its target is unknown. The read terminates 3 residues before the CDR3 end, so the remaining end is supplied by the germline J gene.

CDR3 length equals 15 residues. The germline CDR1 and CDR2 sequences are SGHNT and YYREEE (reference sequence). TCRdb keeps only in-frame clones here, not all; method: immunoSEQ multiplex PCR. Seen in this sample are over 15,000 clones; the ten most common clones hold roughly a tenth. The sequence derives from a woman between 18 and 69 years old with a cervical HPV16 infection that either progressed to CIN3+ or cleared (not recorded which). The rearrangement joins TRBV5-4 to TRBJ2-3, with 10 bases lining up with TRBD1. The material sequenced was blood buffy coat. Here the CDR3 reads CASSLRQGAGETQYF. The sequenced CDR3 bases are TGTGCCAGCAGCCTCCGACAGGGGGCCGGGGAGACG.